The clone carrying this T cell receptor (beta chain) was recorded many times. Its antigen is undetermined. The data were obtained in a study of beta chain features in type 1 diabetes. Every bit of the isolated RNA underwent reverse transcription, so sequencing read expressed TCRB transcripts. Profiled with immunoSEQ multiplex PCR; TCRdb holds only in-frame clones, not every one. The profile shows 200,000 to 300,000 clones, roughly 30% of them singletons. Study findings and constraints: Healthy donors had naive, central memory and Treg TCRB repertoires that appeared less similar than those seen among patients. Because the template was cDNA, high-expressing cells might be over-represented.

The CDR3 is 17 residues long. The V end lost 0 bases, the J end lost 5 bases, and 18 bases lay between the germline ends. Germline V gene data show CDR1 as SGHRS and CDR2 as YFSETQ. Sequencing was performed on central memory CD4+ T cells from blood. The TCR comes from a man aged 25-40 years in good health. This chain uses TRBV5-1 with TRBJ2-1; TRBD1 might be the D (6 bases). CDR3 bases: TGCGCCAGCAGCTTGGCCATCTTGGGGGCCGGGGACAATGAGCAGTTCTTC. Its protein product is CASSLAILGAGDNEQFF.